The rows below give T cell receptor beta chains drawn from one sample of a study of T cell responses to AZD1222 COVID-19 vaccine. Assay used: immunoSEQ multiplex PCR; TCRdb lists only in-frame clones, some missing. The table lists tens of thousands of clones, around four fifths of them singletons. This specimen was peripheral blood, taken 28 days after the second AZD1222 dose. The receptors stem from an adult who received the AZD1222 COVID-19 vaccine. The CDR3 runs from the conserved cysteine through the conserved F or W. The order of the fields is J gene, V gene, D gene, CDR3 protein. The D gene is left open where the match is weak.

j_call: TRBJ1-4
v_call: TRBV5-6
d_call: -
cdr3_aa: CASSQTWATNEKLFF

j_call: TRBJ2-7
v_call: TRBV14
d_call: -
cdr3_aa: CASSRTGPIYF

j_call: TRBJ1-2
v_call: TRBV3-1/TRBV3-2
d_call: TRBD1
cdr3_aa: CASSTWDRVPHGYTF

j_call: TRBJ2-7
v_call: TRBV4-1
d_call: TRBD2
cdr3_aa: CASSHPSGAYEQYF

j_call: TRBJ1-5
v_call: TRBV6-2/TRBV6-3
d_call: TRBD1
cdr3_aa: CASSYGAGQTQPQHF

j_call: TRBJ2-2
v_call: TRBV19
d_call: TRBD1
cdr3_aa: CASIRDSRLTGELFF

j_call: TRBJ1-5
v_call: TRBV7-9
d_call: -
cdr3_aa: CASSFQGWNQPQHF

j_call: TRBJ1-1
v_call: TRBV4-1
d_call: -
cdr3_aa: CASTGTSGLGEAFF

j_call: TRBJ2-7
v_call: TRBV19
d_call: TRBD1
cdr3_aa: CASSSSGTGAGEQYF

j_call: TRBJ2-7
v_call: TRBV27
d_call: -
cdr3_aa: CASSLREAYEQYF

j_call: TRBJ1-5
v_call: TRBV2
d_call: -
cdr3_aa: CASSSDPRDQPQHF